A selection of T cell receptor beta chains follows, all from one sample in a study of shared clonotypes between healthy human individuals. This table comes from immunoSEQ multiplex PCR, and its TCRdb copy is limited to in-frame clones, with some not included. The sample lists hundreds of thousands of clones; 79% were seen once. Specimen: PBMCs. The receptor source for this set is a woman aged 40 to 50 in good health. Some clones in this sample may be carry-over from other donors' samples. CDR3s include the opening cysteine and the closing phenylalanine or tryptophan. The order of the fields is V gene, clone size, J gene, D gene, CDR3 length, CDR3 protein, CDR3 DNA. D genes are given only for firm matches. Clone size is stated in some rows and not others, as once, few, many or a class when expanded.

TRBV30	.	TRBJ1-5	.	15	CAWSVMGGSNQPQHF	TGTGCCTGGAGTGTAATGGGGGGAAGCAATCAGCCCCAGCATTTT
TRBV7-9	.	TRBJ2-7	.	15	CASTPATGTSYEQYF	TGTGCCAGCACCCCTGCGACAGGAACCTCCTACGAGCAGTACTTC
TRBV7-2	.	TRBJ1-1	.	13	CASSLSENTEAFF	TGTGCCAGCAGCTTATCTGAGAACACTGAAGCTTTCTTT
TRBV7-2	.	TRBJ2-7	TRBD1	15	CASSQPTGGRYEQYF	TGTGCCAGCAGCCAACCGACAGGGGGCAGGTACGAGCAGTACTTC
TRBV19	.	TRBJ2-1	.	11	CASSIGFEQFF	TGTGCCAGTAGTATCGGGTTTGAGCAGTTCTTC
TRBV7-3	.	TRBJ2-3	.	14	CASSSEGRGDTQYF	TGTGCCAGCAGCTCAGAGGGTCGTGGAGATACGCAGTATTTT
TRBV11-2	many	TRBJ1-2	.	15	CASSLVGSLSYGYTF	TGTGCCAGCAGCTTAGTTGGTTCACTAAGCTATGGCTACACCTTC
TRBV28	.	TRBJ2-4	.	14	CASSLVPASVIQYF	TGTGCCAGCAGTTTAGTCCCAGCCTCTGTCATTCAGTACTTC
TRBV7-9	.	TRBJ2-3	TRBD2	16	CASSPRGAGAIDTQYF	TGTGCCAGCAGCCCTCGAGGGGCGGGAGCAATAGATACGCAGTATTTT
TRBV2	.	TRBJ2-5	.	14	CASKERVNQETQYF	TGTGCCAGCAAAGAGCGGGTGAACCAAGAGACCCAGTACTTC
TRBV5-4	.	TRBJ2-1	TRBD2	13	CASRSSGRSEQFF	TGTGCCAGCAGGTCTAGCGGGAGGTCTGAGCAGTTCTTC
TRBV5-1	.	TRBJ2-7	.	16	CASSLLVQDSSYEQYF	TGCGCCAGCAGCTTGTTAGTTCAAGATTCCTCCTACGAGCAGTACTTC
TRBV6-1	.	TRBJ2-1	.	13	CASSEQQEGGGIF	TGTGCCAGCAGTGAACAACAGGAGGGAGGAGGGATCTTC
TRBV21-1	.	TRBJ2-7	.	13	CASSKGARYEQYF	TGTGCCAGCAGCAAAGGGGCCAGGTACGAGCAGTACTTC
TRBV21-1	once	TRBJ2-1	.	17	CASSPSPLAGAYNEQFF	TGTGCCAGCAGCCCTAGCCCACTAGCGGGGGCCTACAATGAGCAGTTCTTC
TRBV13	.	TRBJ1-4	.	12	CASSLPNEKLFF	TGTGCCAGCAGCCTTCCGAATGAAAAACTGTTTTTT
TRBV5-4	once	TRBJ2-7	TRBD1	15	CASSYDGTGSYEQYF	TGTGCCAGCAGCTACGACGGGACAGGATCCTACGAGCAGTACTTC
TRBV21-1	.	TRBJ2-2	.	18	CASPRRQGASASTGELFF	TGTGCCAGCCCCCGGCGACAGGGGGCGTCCGCCAGCACCGGGGAGCTGTTTTTT
TRBV19	.	TRBJ2-6	TRBD1	16	CASSEDRGPGANVLTF	TGTGCCAGTAGTGAGGACAGGGGGCCTGGGGCCAACGTCCTGACTTTC
TRBV28	.	TRBJ2-7	.	17	CASSLISGTTSTYEQYF	TGTGCCAGCAGTTTAATTTCGGGGACAACTAGTACCTACGAGCAGTACTTC
TRBV2	.	TRBJ2-7	TRBD2	14	CASKRERKSYEQYF	TGTGCCAGCAAGCGGGAGAGAAAGTCCTACGAGCAGTACTTC
TRBV11-3	.	TRBJ2-5	.	13	CASSYLASETQYF	TGTGCCAGCAGCTATCTAGCGTCGGAGACCCAGTACTTC
TRBV28	.	TRBJ2-2	TRBD1	13	CASRGLDPGELFF	TGTGCCAGTAGGGGGCTAGATCCCGGGGAGCTGTTTTTT
TRBV2	.	TRBJ2-7	TRBD2	15	CASSALAGGVYEQYF	TGTGCCAGCAGCGCTTTAGCGGGAGGAGTCTACGAGCAGTACTTC
TRBV13	.	TRBJ2-7	.	19	CASSLRRGGGLAVAYEQYF	TGTGCCAGCAGCTTAAGGCGGGGAGGGGGGCTAGCGGTGGCCTACGAGCAGTACTTC
TRBV7-6	.	TRBJ2-3	TRBD2	16	CASSLAEAGGTDTQYF	TGTGCCAGCAGCTTGGCGGAAGCGGGAGGCACAGATACGCAGTATTTT
TRBV29-1	.	TRBJ2-7	.	15	CSVGSGKPVSHEQYF	TGCAGCGTTGGTAGCGGAAAGCCTGTTTCCCACGAGCAGTACTTC
TRBV10-2	.	TRBJ2-5	.	13	CASGAKEAGTQYF	TGCGCCAGCGGGGCGAAGGAGGCTGGGACCCAGTACTTC
TRBV5-1	.	TRBJ2-1	.	12	CASSLYGNEQFF	TGCGCCAGCAGCTTGTATGGCAATGAGCAGTTCTTC
TRBV10-1	once	TRBJ1-2	.	13	CASSPRTGYGYTF	TGCGCCAGCAGTCCCCGGACGGGCTATGGCTACACCTTC
TRBV5-4	.	TRBJ2-7	.	14	CASSLDQGGYEQYF	TGTGCCAGCAGCTTGGATCAGGGGGGCTACGAGCAGTACTTC
TRBV11-2	.	TRBJ1-3	.	15	CASSVKAFSGNTIYF	TGTGCCAGCAGTGTAAAGGCTTTCTCTGGAAACACCATATATTTT